A single sample gave rise to the 20 T cell receptor beta chains below, sequenced in a study of spatial heterogeneity in lung cancer. The time point is: sample taken at primary tumor resection. Whole RNA from tumor, nontumor lung or frozen PBMC was sequenced unsorted. TCRdb re-called the 5' RACE reads through MiXCR, storing one row per CDR3 protein. The table has roughly 46,000 distinct CDR3 sequences, 12% seen once. This specimen was PBMCs, taken at surgery. These receptors originate from a female donor with early-stage non-small cell lung cancer.

The chain carries TRBV5-1 and TRBJ2-7; 10 positions agree with TRBD2. V lost 4 bases and J lost 6; bases outside the gene matches: 7. Germline CDR1 reads SGHRS; CDR2 reads YFSETQ. The CDR3 is 14 residues long. The CDR3 region has the DNA TGCGCCAGCAGCCCGGGAGGGACTAGCGTCGAGCAGTACTTC. Its protein product is CASSPGGTSVEQYF.

In regard to this clonotype: Germline is not matched at one junction end, which may reflect a read error. CDR3 sequence reads: CASSPPGQGRIF. In DNA, the CDR3 is TGCGCCAGCAGCCCACCCGGACAGGGTAGAATCTTC. V and J are TRBV5-1 and TRBJ2-1; 8 nucleotides match TRBD1. The CDR3 has 12 amino acids. The germline V gene encodes CDR1 SGHRS and CDR2 YFSETQ.

In its sample, this clonotype was seen many times. This chain connects TRBV27 to TRBJ2-7; 10 nucleotides line up with TRBD2. From germline, CDR1 is MNHEY and CDR2 SMNVEV (reference sequence). The J segment lost 4 bases and the V segment lost 8 bases, leaving 5 bases of the junction unmatched. The CDR3 has 13 residues. This CDR3 is CASALAGPYEQYF. CDR3 sequence (DNA): TGTGCCAGCGCACTAGCGGGACCTTACGAGCAGTACTTC.

This sequence joins TRBV20-1 and TRBJ1-2, with D uncertain. Per the germline V gene, CDR1 is DFQATT and CDR2 is SNEGSKA (reference sequence). This CDR3 is built from 13 residues. Trimming took 0 bases from V and 5 from J, leaving 10 bases between them. Here the CDR3 reads CSARDWQFYGYTF. In DNA form, the CDR3 reads TGCAGTGCTAGAGATTGGCAGTTTTATGGCTACACCTTC.

This clonotype was seen ten or more times. The rearrangement uses TRBV5-1 and TRBJ1-1, with TRBD1 as a possible D gene (5 bases). This CDR3 has 13 amino acids. The germline V and J ends were trimmed by 4 bases and 5 bases, with 12 bases remaining between them. Germline CDR1 is SGHRS and CDR2 is YFSETQ. CDR3 residues: CASSQGPGTEAFF. CDR3 in DNA: TGCGCCAGCAGCCAGGGACCAGGGACTGAAGCTTTCTTT.

This clonotype was seen only a few times. The chain has TRBV7-9 and TRBJ2-1; D is perhaps TRBD2 (5 bases). The CDR3 covers 14 residues. Germline-derived CDR1 and CDR2 are SEHNR and FQNEAQ (reference sequence). The V end lost 3 bases, the J end lost 7 bases, and 13 bases lay between the germline ends. In DNA form, the CDR3 reads TGTGCCAGCAGCTTGAGGGATGCCAGGAATGAGCAGTTCTTC. The encoded protein is CASSLRDARNEQFF.

This clonotype came up a few times. The rearrangement links TRBV6-6 to TRBJ1-1; 8 bases fit TRBD1. CDR3 length equals 14 residues. Germline V gene data show CDR1 as MNHNY and CDR2 as SVGAGI (reference sequence). Trimming removed 6 bases from V and 1 base from J; junction bases left unmatched: 4. The CDR3 here is CASSWTGTNTEAFF. In nucleotides, the CDR3 is TGTGCCAGCAGCTGGACAGGGACGAACACTGAAGCTTTCTTT.

This clonotype showed up just a few times. This sequence joins TRBV29-1 and TRBJ2-7; 7 bases fit TRBD1. The germline CDR1 and CDR2 sequences are SQVTM and ANQGSEA. Germline trimming cut 7 bases from V and 3 bases from J; bases unmatched to any gene: 3. This CDR3 is built from 11 residues. In DNA, the CDR3 is TGCAGCGCCGGGGACAGCTACGAGCAGTACTTC. Translating it yields CSAGDSYEQYF.

This clonotype has just a few counts. This chain links TRBV5-1 with TRBJ1-1; tentatively, D is TRBD1 (5 bases). The V gene lost 1 base and the J gene lost 4 bases, with 8 bases spanning the gap. Germline assignment: CDR1 SGHRS and CDR2 YFSETQ. The CDR3 runs to 13 residues. The CDR3 region has the DNA TGCGCCAGCAGCTTGAATGGGGGCACTGAAGCTTTCTTT. It is translated as CASSLNGGTEAFF.

This clonotype has just a few counts. V usage is TRBV7-9 and J usage is TRBJ2-2; D unresolved. Looked up from germline, CDR1 is SEHNR and CDR2 is FQNEAQ (reference sequence). This CDR3 region has 15 residues. Deletions cut 3 bases from V and 0 bases from J, with 8 bases between. In nucleotides, the CDR3 is TGTGCCAGCAGCTTGAGGCCCGCGAACACCGGGGAGCTGTTTTTT. It specifies CASSLRPANTGELFF.

This clonotype was recorded a few times. The chain recombines TRBV12-3 or TRBV12-4 with TRBJ2-3, with unresolved D. The CDR3 is 14 residues long. Trimming took 2 bases from V and 0 from J, leaving 6 bases between them. DNA of the CDR3: TGTGCCAGCAGTTTATCCGGGAGCACAGATACGCAGTATTTT. Its translation is CASSLSGSTDTQYF.

This clonotype showed up just a few times. V usage is TRBV19 and J usage is TRBJ1-5, with a possible D match to TRBD1 (6 bases). The germline V gene encodes CDR1 LNHDA and CDR2 SQIVND (reference sequence). V lost 6 bases, J lost 1 base, and 10 bases lay in between. The CDR3 loop spans 14 amino acids. This CDR3 is CASSIQGSNQPQHF. The DNA for the CDR3 is TGTGCCAGTAGCATACAGGGAAGCAATCAGCCCCAGCATTTT.

This clonotype showed up just a few times. The V call is TRBV6-5, the J call TRBJ2-7; D is perhaps TRBD2 (5 bases). The CDR3 is made up of 14 amino acids. CDR1 and CDR2 (germline): MNHEY, SVGAGI. V was pared by 6 bases and J by 0 bases, with 12 bases between. The CDR3 DNA follows: TGTGCCAGCAGCGAGGGCTTAAGCTCCTACGAGCAGTACTTC. Amino acid sequence: CASSEGLSSYEQYF.

This clonotype was seen more than once but under ten times. This chain joins TRBV29-1 and TRBJ2-7, with D perhaps assigned TRBD1 or TRBD2 (5 bases each). The CDR3 runs to 14 residues. From germline, CDR1 is SQVTM and CDR2 ANQGSEA. The germline V and J ends were trimmed by 1 base and 1 base, with 11 bases remaining between them. The chain's CDR3 is CSVEGDGPSYEQYF. CDR3 bases: TGCAGCGTTGAAGGGGACGGTCCGTCCTACGAGCAGTACTTC.

There are a few counts of this clonotype. The chain combines TRBV5-4 with TRBJ1-2, with D possibly being TRBD1 (6 bases). CDR1 is SGHNT and CDR2 is YYREEE in the germline V gene (reference sequence). This CDR3 region has 15 residues. V dropped 4 bases and J dropped 2 bases, with 15 bases sitting between them. CDR3 DNA sequence: TGTGCCAGCAGCATTTCACAGGGCGCAAACTATGGCTACACCTTC. The encoded protein is CASSISQGANYGYTF.

This clonotype was picked up many times. The chain joins TRBV7-9 to TRBJ2-3, with D perhaps TRBD2 (5 bases). V lost 4 bases and J lost 6, with 5 bases in between. The V gene's germline CDR1 is SEHNR and CDR2 FQNEAQ (reference sequence). The CDR3 has 11 amino acids. CDR3 sequence: CASSWEDTQYF. The CDR3 DNA follows: TGTGCCAGCAGCTGGGAGGATACGCAGTATTTT.

The rearrangement joins TRBV5-1 to TRBJ2-7, with 8 positions matching TRBD1. With 0 bases clipped from V and 7 bases from J, the junction kept 12 bases outside the gene matches. There are 16 residues in the CDR3. Germline V CDR1 and CDR2: SGHRS, YFSETQ. The CDR3 here is CASSLGPGQGMEEQYF. In DNA, the CDR3 is TGCGCCAGCAGCTTGGGCCCAGGACAGGGTATGGAAGAGCAGTACTTC.

The V call is TRBV11-1, the J call TRBJ2-1; 10 positions match TRBD2. The trim removed 5 bases at V and 5 bases at J, leaving 12 bases unmatched. This CDR3 comprises 17 residues. CDR1 and CDR2 (germline): SGHAT, FQDESV (reference sequence). The CDR3 protein is CASSPLQLAGVNNEQFF. DNA for the CDR3: TGTGCCAGCAGCCCCCTACAGCTAGCGGGGGTAAACAATGAGCAGTTCTTC.

The chain joins TRBV7-2 to TRBJ2-1, with 13 bases fitting TRBD2. Losses at the gene ends were 5 bases for V and 7 bases for J; bases not matched to a gene: 5. Germline V gives CDR1 SGHTA, CDR2 FQGNSA. The CDR3 loop spans 15 amino acids. CDR3 region: CASSPTSGGHNEQFF. The CDR3 region has the DNA TGTGCCAGCAGCCCGACTAGCGGGGGGCATAATGAGCAGTTCTTC.

Many counts were recorded for this clonotype. The chain links TRBV20-1 to TRBJ1-6; 7 bases map to TRBD1. V lost 3 bases and J lost 11; bases outside the gene matches: 10. The V gene's germline CDR1 is DFQATT and CDR2 SNEGSKA (reference sequence). CDR3 length: 14 residues. CDR3 nucleotide sequence: TGCAGTGCTAGTACAGTACAGGGGTCGACACCCCTCCACTTT. It is translated as CSASTVQGSTPLHF.